A selection of T cell receptor beta chains follows, all from one sample in a study of shared clonotypes between healthy human individuals. TCRdb keeps only in-frame clones here, not all; method: immunoSEQ multiplex PCR. Of about 490,000 clones listed, approximately 80% are singletons. What was sequenced was PBMCs. These receptors all stem from a woman in her thirties or forties in good health. Some clones in this sample may be carry-over from other donors' samples. The CDR3 runs from the conserved cysteine through the conserved F or W. The order of the fields is J gene, V gene, clone size, D gene, CDR3 protein, CDR3 DNA. A D gene is named only where the DNA matches it firmly. Size values are once, few and many counts, or a class for expanded clones, and some rows have none.

TRBJ1-1 TRBV2 many NA CASSERGAGGTEAFF TGTGCCAGCAGTGAAAGGGGGGCCGGGGGGACTGAAGCTTTCTTT
TRBJ1-2 TRBV15 NA NA CATSRDRDGGYTF TGTGCCACCAGCAGAGATAGAGACGGTGGCTACACCTTC
TRBJ2-2 TRBV11-1 NA NA CASSFVVGAGELFF TGTGCCAGCAGCTTTGTTGTAGGGGCCGGGGAGCTGTTTTTT
TRBJ1-2 TRBV5-4 once NA CASSLETEANYGYTF TGTGCCAGCAGCTTAGAGACAGAAGCTAACTATGGCTACACCTTC
TRBJ1-5 TRBV28 once NA CASSLWSGRERGAQHF TGTGCCAGCAGTTTATGGAGTGGGCGGGAGAGAGGGGCCCAGCATTTT
TRBJ2-7 TRBV5-1 NA NA CASSLGTGTVFEQYF TGCGCCAGCAGCTTGGGCACCGGGACGGTCTTTGAGCAGTACTTC
TRBJ2-3 TRBV5-1 NA TRBD2 CASSLRGDSGVGADTQYF TGCGCCAGCAGCTTGCGGGGGGATAGCGGTGTAGGGGCAGATACGCAGTATTTT
TRBJ1-5 TRBV6-1 NA NA CASSEVTSNQPQHF TGTGCCAGCAGTGAGGTCACTAGCAATCAGCCCCAGCATTTT
TRBJ2-7 TRBV5-1 NA NA CASSLGVQGGEQYF TGCGCCAGCAGCTTGGGGGTACAGGGAGGCGAGCAGTACTTC
TRBJ1-6 TRBV2 few NA CASSPYGNGNSPLHF TGTGCCAGCAGTCCCTACGGGAACGGCAATTCACCCCTCCACTTT
TRBJ1-2 TRBV6-5 NA NA CASSYLGPYYGYTF TGTGCCAGCAGTTACTTGGGGCCCTACTATGGCTACACCTTC
TRBJ1-1 TRBV6-5 once TRBD1 CASSSTRRDRGQEAFF TGTGCCAGCAGTTCCACCCGCCGGGACAGGGGACAAGAAGCTTTCTTT
TRBJ2-1 TRBV5-6 NA TRBD1 CASSLEPGQINEQFF TGTGCCAGCAGCTTGGAACCGGGACAGATCAATGAGCAGTTCTTC
TRBJ2-7 TRBV28 NA NA CASVEEPYEQYF TGTGCCAGCGTAGAGGAACCCTACGAGCAGTACTTC
TRBJ2-7 TRBV5-1 once NA CASSLEMGKPYEQYF TGCGCCAGCAGCTTGGAGATGGGCAAACCCTACGAGCAGTACTTC
TRBJ1-1 TRBV18 few TRBD1 CASSPRQGGEAFF TGTGCCAGCTCACCAAGACAGGGTGGTGAAGCTTTCTTT